This T cell receptor beta chain was obtained from a study of T cells expressing NK-cell markers. Study background: CD3+CD56+NKG2C+, CD3+CD56+NKG2C- and CD3+CD56-NKG2C+ T cells, once sorted, supplied the TCR beta repertoires. HCMV seropositivity marked most of the eight sequenced donors; one was seronegative. General observations from the study: In four donors, these clonotypes also led the CD3+CD56-NKG2C+ fraction. Dominant NKG2C+ clonotypes in about six donors made up about 1.0-7.0% of CD8+ T cells.

Following a re-call of the 5' RACE reads, TCRdb has one entry per CDR3 protein and lacks DNA. The sample has about 260,000 distinct CDR3 sequences. Concerning this clonotype: Antigen: not known.

The CDR3 spans 12 residues. Germline CDR1 reads LGHDT; CDR2 reads YNNKEL (reference sequence). The chain recombines TRBV3-1 with TRBJ2-5; with no DNA, the TCRdb D assignment of TRBD1 cannot be verified. The sequenced sample was blood T cells: a sorted CD56 or NKG2C T cell subset, CD4+ or CD8+ T cells, or bulk PBMC T cells (not recorded which). This TCR was recovered from a woman aged 18 to 75 in good health. CDR3 sequence: CASSQRGETQYF.